The TCR beta chain under discussion was sequenced for a study of T cells in Graves' hyperthyroidism and ophthalmopathy. Across the whole study: Peripheral blood was collected at initial diagnosis, before any treatment.

Researchers defined stable Graves' hyperthyroidism as no ophthalmopathy progression within 18 months. The CDR3 covers 18 residues. V was clipped by 9 bases and J by 1 base; unmatched bases: 15. CDR1 is LNHDA, CDR2 SQIVND, per germline (reference sequence). RNA transcripts served as the template for amplifying TCR beta CDR3 regions. An initial round of RT-PCR targeting the TCR CDR3 relied on the HTBI primer set. TCRdb called the multiplex PCR reads again in MiXCR, with one record for every CDR3 protein. The sample consists of about 840,000 distinct CDR3 sequences, 35% to 45% of them appearing once. The TCR sequence derives from a man aged 18 to 35 with Graves' hyperthyroidism. The chain couples TRBV19 to TRBJ2-6; 7 bases match TRBD1. The sample consisted of blood. CDR3 DNA sequence: TGTGCCAGGGACCCAAGGGGGCAAATCAGGTCTGGGGCCAACGTCCTGACTTTC. Protein sequence: CARDPRGQIRSGANVLTF.